These 15 T cell receptor beta chains originate from one sample sequenced in a study of T cell responses to AZD1222 COVID-19 vaccine. The protocol was immunoSEQ multiplex PCR, while the TCRdb copy is restricted to in-frame clones and leaves out a portion. Counted here are more than 120,000 clones, roughly nine tenths occurring once; the ten biggest clones make up over 8.5%. The material sequenced was peripheral blood, taken 28 days after the second AZD1222 dose. These receptors all stem from an adult who received the AZD1222 COVID-19 vaccine.

This clone showed up just a few times. V is TRBV7-8 and J is TRBJ1-6; tentatively, D is TRBD1 (5 bases). CDR1 and CDR2 from the germline V gene are SGHVS and FQNEAQ. Trimming stripped 2 bases from V and 8 bases from J, with 10 bases between. The CDR3 runs 14 residues. CDR3 loop: CASSLRDSDSPLHF. The CDR3 nucleotides are TGTGCCAGCAGCTTACGGGACTCGGATTCACCCCTCCACTTT.

The chain uses TRBV30 and TRBJ2-1; TRBD2 matches 13 bases. V was pared by 7 bases and J by 6 bases, with 15 bases of the junction left unmatched. This CDR3 comprises 17 residues. CDR1 GTSNPN and CDR2 SVGIG come from the germline V gene (reference sequence). The CDR3, as DNA: TGTGCCTACAAGGATAAAAGGACTAGCGGGAGATCCAATGAGCAGTTCTTC. It is translated as CAYKDKRTSGRSNEQFF.

V and J are TRBV19 and TRBJ1-6; 7 nucleotides agree with TRBD1. V gave up 7 bases and J gave up 6 bases; unmatched junction bases: 12. CDR1 is LNHDA, CDR2 SQIVND, per germline (reference sequence). The CDR3 extends over 16 amino acids. The CDR3 region is CASTGEKGTANSPLHF. CDR3 DNA: TGTGCCAGTACCGGGGAGAAGGGGACAGCTAATTCACCCCTCCACTTT.

CDR3 in amino acids: CASSSGQGRDTIYF. In nucleotides, the CDR3 is TGTGCCAGCAGCTCCGGACAGGGTAGAGACACCATATATTTT. The V call is TRBV7-2, the J call TRBJ1-3; 8 nucleotides align to TRBD1. The V gene end was trimmed by 4 bases and the J gene end by 8 bases; junction bases not matched to a gene: 7. CDR1 is SGHTA and CDR2 is FQGNSA in the germline V gene. This CDR3 spans 14 amino acids.

V usage is TRBV19 and J usage is TRBJ2-2; 8 nucleotides line up with TRBD1. The germline V gene encodes CDR1 LNHDA and CDR2 SQIVND (reference sequence). The CDR3 is made up of 17 amino acids. V dropped 5 bases and J dropped 6; count of bases not matched to a gene: 14. In DNA, the CDR3 is TGTGCCAGTAGTGGCGGACAGGGTGTAAGTTTTCCCGGGGAGCTGTTTTTT. Its translation is CASSGGQGVSFPGELFF.

This chain links TRBV19 with TRBJ1-1; weak D call: TRBD1 (6 bases). The germline V gene has CDR1 LNHDA and CDR2 SQIVND (reference sequence). With 7 bases removed from V and 3 bases from J, the gap between germline ends came to 12 bases. The CDR3 runs 13 residues. CDR3 residues: CASNSDSYTEAFF. CDR3 DNA sequence: TGTGCCAGTAACTCGGACAGCTACACTGAAGCTTTCTTT.

The chain couples TRBV5-1 to TRBJ1-1, with TRBD1 as a possible D gene (6 bases). Per germline, CDR1 SGHRS and CDR2 YFSETQ. The germline V and J ends were trimmed by 4 bases and 0 bases, with 13 bases remaining between them. The CDR3 loop spans 15 amino acids. In DNA form, the CDR3 reads TGCGCCAGCAGCCCCGGACAGCCCATGAACACTGAAGCTTTCTTT. Translation: CASSPGQPMNTEAFF.

The gene calls are TRBV4-1 and TRBJ2-5; 11 bases are a match to TRBD2. Trimming took 5 bases from V and 0 from J; bases not matched to a gene: 8. CDR3 length: 17 amino acids. Germline loops: CDR1 MGHRA, CDR2 YSYEKL. The chain's CDR3 is CASSSGTSGTYQETQYF. CDR3 nucleotides: TGCGCCAGCAGCTCCGGGACTAGCGGAACCTACCAAGAGACCCAGTACTTC.

The rearrangement joins TRBV7-2 to TRBJ2-1; no definite D call. From germline, CDR1 is SGHTA and CDR2 FQGNSA. Trimming stripped 5 bases from V and 0 bases from J, with 11 bases between. The CDR3 loop spans 15 amino acids. The CDR3: CASSPVPSSYNEQFF. The CDR3 bases are TGTGCCAGCAGCCCCGTCCCGAGCTCCTACAATGAGCAGTTCTTC. The full variable domain, rest sourced from reference TRBV7-2 and TRBJ2-1, is GAGVSQSPSNKVTEKGKDVELRCDPISGHTALYWYRQSLGQGLEFLIYFQGNSAPDKSGLPSDRFSAERTGGSVSTLTIQRTQQEDSAVYLCASSPVPSSYNEQFFGPGTRLTVL.

The rearrangement uses TRBV7-2 and TRBJ2-3, with 7 nucleotides matching TRBD1. In germline, CDR1 is SGHTA, CDR2 FQGNSA. The CDR3 has 15 residues. With V trimmed by 5 bases and J by 2 bases, 7 bases remained unmatched. The CDR3 region has the DNA TGTGCCAGCAGCGCACTGGGACAGTCCACAGATACGCAGTATTTT. Protein product: CASSALGQSTDTQYF.

The rearrangement links TRBV5-1 to TRBJ2-1; 10 bases agree with TRBD2. The trim removed 4 bases at V and 7 bases at J, leaving 8 bases unmatched. Germline CDR1 SGHRS, CDR2 YFSETQ. This CDR3 is built from 15 residues. CDR3 in amino acids: CASSSVEAGGNEQFF. Written as DNA, the CDR3 is TGCGCCAGCAGCAGTGTAGAAGCGGGAGGGAATGAGCAGTTCTTC.

The chain employs TRBV30 and TRBJ1-2, with D possibly matching TRBD1 (6 bases). The germline gives CDR1 GTSNPN, CDR2 SVGIG (reference sequence). The ends were cut back, 5 bases at V and 0 bases at J, with 19 bases in the middle. The CDR3 length is 16 residues. CDR3: CAWFIPGHQSNYGYTF. In DNA, the CDR3 is TGTGCCTGGTTTATACCGGGACACCAATCTAACTATGGCTACACCTTC.

This clone was recorded once. V usage is TRBV2 and J usage is TRBJ2-3; the D gene is possibly TRBD1 (5 bases). The V end lost 5 bases, the J end lost 5 bases, and 5 bases lay between the germline ends. CDR3 size: 11 residues. Germline V gene data show CDR1 as SNHLY and CDR2 as FYNNEI. CDR3 coding DNA: TGTGCCAGCAGTCAGGGAGATACGCAGTATTTT. It specifies CASSQGDTQYF.

This chain connects TRBV6-5 to TRBJ2-7; 7 nucleotides line up with TRBD2. The CDR3 is 15 amino acids. Per germline, CDR1 MNHEY and CDR2 SVGAGI. V lost 2 bases to trimming and J lost 4 bases; unmatched junction nucleotides: 8. The CDR3 DNA is TGTGCCAGCAGTTACAAGGCTAGCGGCGTATACGAGCAGTACTTC. Encoded protein: CASSYKASGVYEQYF.

This clone was counted between two and nine times. Other nucleotide sequences from this sample produce the same CDR3. The chain couples TRBV6-5 to TRBJ1-1; tentatively, D is TRBD1 (6 bases). Germline V lookup: CDR1 MNHEY, CDR2 SVGAGI. Trimming left V 6 bases short and J 1 base short, with 9 bases between. CDR3 length equals 13 residues. CDR3 sequence (DNA): TGTGCCAGCAGGAGGGGGGGGAACACTGAAGCTTTCTTT. Its protein product is CASRRGGNTEAFF.